Listed here are 4 T cell receptor beta chains from one sample, sequenced in a study of blood T cell repertoires in COVID-19. The assay was immunoSEQ multiplex PCR, and TCRdb's table has in-frame clones only and misses some. The sample shows more than 400,000 clones, about 85% of them seen only once. Sequencing was performed on PBMCs or T cells enriched from blood (not recorded which). These receptors were obtained from a woman between 18 and 30 years old who had recovered from COVID-19.

This chain uses TRBV6-5 with TRBJ1-1; no definite D call. The germline V gene has CDR1 MNHEY and CDR2 SVGAGI. V gave up 8 bases and J gave up 1 base, with 11 bases separating them. This CDR3 comprises 13 residues. As DNA, the CDR3 is TGTGCCAGCGGGAGGACGGGGAACACTGAAGCTTTCTTT. Its translation: CASGRTGNTEAFF.

In this sample, this clone turned up once. In DNA, the CDR3 is TGTGCCAGTAGTCCCGGTGAGGTCACTGAAGCTTTCTTT. This gives the protein CASSPGEVTEAFF. V is TRBV19 and J is TRBJ1-1; D is unresolved. This CDR3 is 13 amino acids long. Trimming cost V 5 bases and J 4 bases, with 11 bases left between them. Germline lookup yields CDR1 LNHDA and CDR2 SQIVND (reference sequence).

The rearrangement links TRBV27 to TRBJ2-7, with D perhaps TRBD1 (5 bases). CDR3 length: 15 residues. The germline V gene has CDR1 MNHEY and CDR2 SMNVEV (reference sequence). Trimming removed 1 base from V and 0 bases from J, with 10 bases in between. Written as DNA, the CDR3 is TGTGCCAGCAGTTTATTCCAGGGAAGCTCCTACGAGCAGTACTTC. It encodes CASSLFQGSSYEQYF.

This clone was seen more than once but under ten times. This rearrangement joins TRBV6-6 to TRBJ1-2; possible D gene TRBD1, 5 bases. The V end lost 8 bases, the J end lost 3 bases, and 13 bases lay between the germline ends. The germline V gene encodes CDR1 MNHNY and CDR2 SVGAGI (reference sequence). The CDR3 runs 13 residues. The CDR3 nucleotides read TGTGCCAGCTCTAGGGGCACAGACTATGGCTACACCTTC. Protein product: CASSRGTDYGYTF.